The source of this TCR beta chain is a study of T cell changes during pregnancy in multiple sclerosis. The CDR3 consists of 13 residues. Trimming shortened V by 6 bases and J by 3 bases, and 11 bases separated the two germline ends. The germline CDR1 and CDR2 sequences are MNHEY and SVGAGI. TCRdb's copy holds only in-frame clones and misses some; the assay was immunoSEQ multiplex PCR. Here the sample spans approximately 60,000 clones, around 91% being singletons. This receptor was obtained from a female donor in good health, enrolled as a control in a pregnancy study. The sequenced sample was peripheral blood, obtained in the third trimester of pregnancy. The V and J genes are TRBV6-5 and TRBJ1-2, with a tentative D call TRBD1 (5 bases). The CDR3 sequence: CASSHRRDYGYTF. As DNA, the CDR3 is TGTGCCAGCAGCCACAGGAGAGACTATGGCTACACCTTC.